This T cell receptor beta chain derives from a study of blood T cell repertoires in COVID-19. Study information: T cells, B-cell-depleted T cells, or PBMCs supplied cDNA or gDNA.

Sequenced by immunoSEQ multiplex PCR; TCRdb stores in-frame clones only, minus some. This table has hundreds of thousands of clones, about 85% appearing once. Sequencing used peripheral blood. The receptor comes from a man in his fifties or sixties who had recovered from COVID-19.

The DNA for the CDR3 is TGTGCCAGCAGCCACTTGACAGGGGGCCCAACTAATGAAAAACTGTTTTTT. Amino acid sequence: CASSHLTGGPTNEKLFF. V gene TRBV27 combines with J gene TRBJ1-4; TRBD1 agrees at 10 bases. The CDR3 covers 17 residues. The germline gives CDR1 MNHEY, CDR2 SMNVEV (reference sequence). After removal of 6 bases from V and 0 bases from J, the junction contained 7 bases not matched to a gene.